The 25 T cell receptor beta chains given below trace back to one sample, sequenced in a study of T cells in Graves' hyperthyroidism and ophthalmopathy. Authors of the study amplified TCR beta CDR3 regions from RNA transcripts. HTBI primers were the set used in a first-round RT-PCR of the TCR CDR3. TCRdb fed the multiplex PCR reads into MiXCR, producing one record per CDR3 protein. The sample has some 350,000 distinct CDR3 sequences, over 15% seen once; the top ten hold 3.7%. Sequencing was done on a sample of blood. These receptors originate from a woman aged 18 to 35 with Graves' hyperthyroidism.

This clonotype was counted at least ten times. V and J are TRBV2 and TRBJ1-3, with a tentative D call TRBD1 (6 bases). CDR1 is SNHLY, CDR2 FYNNEI, per germline. Deletions cut 5 bases from V and 3 bases from J, with 11 bases between. CDR3 length: 14 residues. Here the CDR3 reads CASSLQGYGNTIYF. The DNA for the CDR3 is TGTGCCAGCAGTCTACAGGGTTATGGAAACACCATATATTTT.

This clonotype was seen many times. CDR3 amino acids: CASSPARGEQYF. In DNA form, the CDR3 reads TGTGCCAGCAGTCCGGCCCGGGGCGAGCAGTACTTC. This chain joins TRBV28 and TRBJ2-7; D possibly corresponds to TRBD2 (5 bases). Trimming removed 5 bases at V and 6 bases at J, with 11 bases between. Germline CDR1 is MDHEN and CDR2 is SYDVKM. CDR3 length equals 12 residues.

The chain employs TRBV6-2 or TRBV6-3 and TRBJ2-7; D is unresolved. V lost 2 bases and J lost 7, with 9 bases in between. CDR3 length: 12 residues. Germline V CDR1 and CDR2: MNHEY, SVGEGT. CDR3 region: CASSYGVREQYF. CDR3 DNA: TGTGCCAGCAGTTACGGGGTGCGAGAGCAGTACTTC.

This clonotype was picked up many times. The rearrangement joins TRBV12-3 or TRBV12-4 to TRBJ1-5; tentative D call: TRBD1 (5 bases). The ends were cut back, 6 bases at V and 3 bases at J, with 12 bases in the middle. CDR3 length: 14 residues. The CDR3 DNA sequence: TGTGCCAGCAGCACGGGACGGATCAATCAGCCCCAGCATTTT. Amino acid sequence: CASSTGRINQPQHF.

This clonotype was seen at least ten times. V usage is TRBV6-5 and J usage is TRBJ1-2; D is uncertain. Germline values: CDR1 MNHEY, CDR2 SVGAGI. V was pared by 0 bases and J by 7 bases, with 12 bases between. The CDR3 spans 14 residues. DNA of the CDR3: TGTGCCAGCAGTTACTCGATCGGTTCCTTTGGCTACACCTTC. Translated, it gives CASSYSIGSFGYTF.

This clonotype has a count of ten or more. CDR3: CSVEDSVDGYTF. The CDR3 DNA reads as TGCAGCGTTGAAGATTCGGTCGATGGCTACACCTTC. The chain couples TRBV29-1 to TRBJ1-2; no clear D. Germline V gene data show CDR1 as SQVTM and CDR2 as ANQGSEA. This CDR3 is built from 12 residues. V was pared by 0 bases and J by 6 bases, with 8 bases between.

This clonotype was observed many times. The V gene is TRBV20-1, the J gene TRBJ1-5; possibly TRBD1 for D (6 bases). The CDR3 sequence is 15 residues long. V gave up 1 base and J gave up 5 bases, with 15 bases separating them. The germline CDR1 and CDR2 sequences are DFQATT and SNEGSKA (reference sequence). CDR3 loop: CSARGGAHRDQPQHF. CDR3 coding DNA: TGCAGTGCTAGAGGGGGGGCTCATAGGGATCAGCCCCAGCATTTT.

This clonotype was counted many times. The chain carries TRBV7-2 and TRBJ2-5; 8 nucleotides match TRBD2. Trimming cost V 6 bases and J 5 bases; bases outside gene matches: 8. In germline, CDR1 is SGHTA, CDR2 FQGNSA. This CDR3 has 14 amino acids. CDR3 sequence: CASSRTRGGETQYF. DNA for the CDR3: TGTGCCAGCAGTCGCACTCGGGGGGGGGAGACCCAGTACTTC.

This clonotype was counted many times. The chain combines TRBV28 with TRBJ2-7; TRBD2 matches at 7 bases. The V gene's germline CDR1 is MDHEN and CDR2 SYDVKM. The CDR3 runs 13 residues. V trimming: 4 bases; J trimming: 3 bases; junction bases outside the gene matches: 3. As DNA, the CDR3 is TGTGCCAGCAGTTCCGGACTAGTCTACGAGCAGTACTTC. This sequence encodes CASSSGLVYEQYF.

This clonotype was seen many times. The chain employs TRBV4-1 and TRBJ1-1; D is undetermined. Deletions cut 1 base from V and 4 bases from J, with 10 bases between. CDR1 and CDR2 from the germline V gene are MGHRA and YSYEKL. The CDR3 is 14 residues long. The CDR3: CASSQVSGSTEAFF. The CDR3 nucleotides read TGCGCCAGCAGCCAAGTTTCGGGTAGCACTGAAGCTTTCTTT.

This clonotype was observed at least ten times. CDR3 loop: CASLFLETQYF. The CDR3 bases are TGTGCCAGCCTGTTCTTGGAGACCCAGTACTTC. The chain uses TRBV12-3 or TRBV12-4 and TRBJ2-5; D is ambiguous. There are 11 residues in the CDR3. V was trimmed by 8 bases and J by 5 bases, leaving 9 bases between them.

The sample holds many counts of this clonotype. V usage is TRBV11-2 and J usage is TRBJ2-6; 14 nucleotides match TRBD2. J was trimmed by 4 bases and V by 5 bases; bases with no gene match: 10. CDR1 and CDR2 (germline): SGHAT, FQNNGV. This CDR3 spans 19 amino acids. This chain's CDR3 is CASSPRLAGGPKGANVLTF. DNA for the CDR3: TGTGCCAGCAGCCCTCGACTAGCGGGGGGGCCTAAAGGGGCCAACGTCCTGACTTTC.

V gene TRBV19 combines with J gene TRBJ1-5; weak D call: TRBD1 (5 bases). Germline V CDR1 and CDR2: LNHDA, SQIVND (reference sequence). With 7 bases removed from V and 2 bases from J, the gap between germline ends came to 18 bases. There are 16 residues in the CDR3. CDR3 in amino acids: CASKIGQTVGNQPQHF. The CDR3 DNA reads as TGTGCCAGTAAAATAGGACAAACTGTGGGCAATCAGCCCCAGCATTTT. The whole variable domain, remainder taken from reference TRBV19 and TRBJ1-5, is DGGITQSPKYLFRKEGQNVTLSCEQNLNHDAMYWYRQDPGQGLRLIYYSQIVNDFQKGDIAEGYSVSREKKESFPLTVTSAQKNPTAFYLCASKIGQTVGNQPQHFGDGTRLSIL.

This clonotype has at least ten counts. The chain employs TRBV9 and TRBJ2-7, with D possibly called TRBD1 or TRBD2 (7 bases each). Trimming left V 2 bases short and J 2 bases short, with 17 bases between. Germline CDR1 reads SGDLS; CDR2 reads YYNGEE. The CDR3 contains 16 residues. The CDR3 coding sequence is TGTGCCAGCAGCGTGGGAGGGACAGTAATAGCCTACGAGCAGTACTTC. Its translation: CASSVGGTVIAYEQYF.

V is TRBV12-3 or TRBV12-4 and J is TRBJ2-7; 9 nucleotides line up with TRBD1. V lost 4 bases to trimming and J lost 4 bases; unmatched junction nucleotides: 8. This CDR3 region has 15 residues. The DNA for the CDR3 is TGTGCCAGCAGTTCCAATACAGGGGGCGAATACGAGCAGTACTTC. Amino acids: CASSSNTGGEYEQYF.

This clonotype was counted many times. This rearrangement joins TRBV6-1 to TRBJ1-1, with 7 bases matching TRBD1. The CDR3 totals 15 residues. V shed 7 bases, J shed 1 base, and the junction held 9 bases outside the gene matches. CDR1 MNHNS and CDR2 SASEGT come from the germline V gene. Here the CDR3 reads CASTKGDSPNTEAFF. CDR3 nucleotide sequence: TGTGCCAGCACCAAGGGGGACAGCCCGAACACTGAAGCTTTCTTT.

This clonotype showed up just a few times. J is TRBJ1-1 and V is TRBV5-1; 9 bases align to TRBD1. The germline V gene has CDR1 SGHRS and CDR2 YFSETQ. V shed 3 bases, J shed 5 bases, and the junction held 8 bases outside the gene matches. This CDR3 contains 15 residues. CDR3 in DNA: TGCGCCAGCAGCTCAACACAGGGGGCAGGGACTGAAGCTTTCTTT. Its translation is CASSSTQGAGTEAFF.

V gene TRBV4-2 combines with J gene TRBJ1-1; D remains ambiguous. The germline gives CDR1 LGHNA, CDR2 YNFKEQ. V lost 3 bases and J 4 bases, leaving 9 bases between the germline ends. The CDR3 is made up of 13 amino acids. The CDR3 spells CASSQGRITEAFF. In DNA, the CDR3 is TGTGCCAGCAGCCAGGGGAGGATCACTGAAGCTTTCTTT.

This clonotype has a count of ten or more. V and J are TRBV6-5 and TRBJ2-7; D is perhaps TRBD1 (7 bases). The CDR3 runs to 15 residues. Germline V gene lookup returns CDR1 MNHEY and CDR2 SVGAGI. V was trimmed by 0 bases and J by 4 bases, leaving 13 bases between them. For the CDR3, the DNA is TGTGCCAGCAGTTACTCTGGAGGGGGCGGTTACGAGCAGTACTTC. Its protein is CASSYSGGGGYEQYF.

This clonotype was seen ten or more times. The V and J genes are TRBV27 and TRBJ1-5; D perhaps matches TRBD1 (6 bases). V dropped 1 base and J dropped 3 bases, with 25 bases sitting between them. Germline-derived CDR1 and CDR2 are MNHEY and SMNVEV (reference sequence). There are 20 residues in the CDR3. This CDR3 reads CASSLFSGAAGLTSNQPQHF. The CDR3 nucleotides are TGTGCCAGCAGTTTATTTTCGGGGGCAGCAGGACTCACCTCCAATCAGCCCCAGCATTTT.

The chain uses TRBV12-3 or TRBV12-4 and TRBJ1-2; possible D gene TRBD1, 5 bases. The CDR3 is 16 residues long. The V end lost 1 base, the J end lost 4 bases, and 16 bases lay between the germline ends. This CDR3 reads CASSLGGVQRGYGYTF. In DNA form, the CDR3 reads TGTGCCAGCAGTTTAGGAGGGGTCCAGAGAGGCTATGGCTACACCTTC.

This clonotype was seen ten or more times. This chain uses TRBV30 with TRBJ1-1; perhaps TRBD1 as D (6 bases). Germline CDR1 and CDR2: GTSNPN and SVGIG (reference sequence). The V end lost 6 bases, the J end lost 1 base, and 9 bases lay between the germline ends. The CDR3 extends over 12 amino acids. This CDR3 is CACDRRNTEAFF. As DNA, the CDR3 is TGTGCCTGTGACAGGAGGAACACTGAAGCTTTCTTT.

This clonotype was seen repeatedly, ten times or more. V and J are TRBV11-2 and TRBJ2-7, with D unresolved. Germline values: CDR1 SGHAT, CDR2 FQNNGV. The CDR3 loop spans 13 amino acids. V lost 1 base and J 3 bases, leaving 7 bases between the germline ends. The CDR3 loop is CASSLAPDYEQYF. In DNA, the CDR3 is TGTGCCAGCAGCTTAGCCCCCGACTACGAGCAGTACTTC.

The table lists this clonotype with many counts. The CDR3 sequence: CASSRDREVYGYTF. The CDR3 region has the DNA TGTGCCAGCAGCCGTGACAGGGAAGTCTATGGCTACACCTTC. The chain has TRBV13 and TRBJ1-2; 7 bases are a match to TRBD1. J gave up 4 bases and V 5 bases, and 7 bases lay outside the gene matches. Germline V gene sequence: CDR1 PRHDT, CDR2 FYEKMQ (reference sequence). This CDR3 has 14 amino acids.

This clonotype was recorded many times. The rearrangement links TRBV28 to TRBJ2-5; possibly TRBD1 for D (6 bases). V was pared by 5 bases and J by 1 base, with 17 bases between. This CDR3 contains 16 residues. Germline V lookup: CDR1 MDHEN, CDR2 SYDVKM. The CDR3 loop reads CASSTSRGEPQETQYF. The CDR3 DNA follows: TGTGCCAGCAGTACATCCAGGGGCGAGCCCCAAGAGACCCAGTACTTC.